The next 15 T cell receptor beta chains were all read from a single sample in a study of T cell responses to AZD1222 COVID-19 vaccine. This table comes from immunoSEQ multiplex PCR, and its TCRdb copy is limited to in-frame clones, with some not included. The sample lists 95,000 to 150,000 clones, around 90% seen once, with under 3% in the top ten. The sample was peripheral blood, taken 28 days after the second AZD1222 dose. The source of these receptors is an adult who received the AZD1222 COVID-19 vaccine.

The chain couples TRBV6-5 to TRBJ1-5; 11 positions agree with TRBD1. CDR3 size: 15 residues. Germline V gene data show CDR1 as MNHEY and CDR2 as SVGAGI. J lost 2 bases, V lost 6 bases, and 3 bases had no gene match. The CDR3 is CASRGDRGGNQPQHF. DNA of the CDR3: TGTGCCAGCAGGGGGGACAGGGGGGGCAATCAGCCCCAGCATTTT.

V gene TRBV7-3 combines with J gene TRBJ1-1; tentatively, D is TRBD1 (5 bases). This CDR3 has 14 residues. V was cut by 7 bases and J by 4 bases, with 16 bases left in between. Germline V gene lookup returns CDR1 SGHTA and CDR2 FQGTGA. CDR3 nucleotide sequence: TGTGCCAGCAAACGGGGGTCTTCGAGCACTGAAGCTTTCTTT. Residues: CASKRGSSSTEAFF.

This sequence joins TRBV5-1 and TRBJ2-1; 8 bases line up with TRBD2. CDR3 length: 14 residues. Germline lookup yields CDR1 SGHRS and CDR2 YFSETQ. Trimming took 2 bases from V and 5 from J; bases not matched to a gene: 3. CDR3 sequence: CASSLSRGDNEQFF. Written as DNA, the CDR3 is TGCGCCAGCAGCTTATCGCGGGGGGACAATGAGCAGTTCTTC. Full variable domain (outside the CDR3, taken from reference TRBV5-1 and TRBJ2-1): KAGVTQTPRYLIKTRGQQVTLSCSPISGHRSVSWYQQTPGQGLQFLFEYFSETQRNKGNFPGRFSGRQFSNSRSEMNVSTLELGDSALYLCASSLSRGDNEQFFGPGTRLTVL.

The chain is built from TRBV9 and TRBJ1-3; D perhaps matches TRBD1 (6 bases). The CDR3 sequence is 14 residues long. Per the germline V gene, CDR1 is SGDLS and CDR2 is YYNGEE. V lost 5 bases, J lost 4 bases, and 13 bases lay in between. The CDR3, as DNA: TGTGCCAGCAGTGCAGGGGAGGTGGGAAACACCATATATTTT. Residues: CASSAGEVGNTIYF.

This clone was counted once. The CDR3 DNA follows: TGTGCCAGCAGTTTATCAGGAGGGTTGGGTGAAAAACTGTTTTTT. Amino acid sequence: CASSLSGGLGEKLFF. The rearrangement joins TRBV28 to TRBJ1-4; D is undetermined. This CDR3 has 15 amino acids. From germline, CDR1 is MDHEN and CDR2 SYDVKM. Between the trimmed V and J ends, which lost 1 base and 7 bases, there was a span of 13 bases.

The chain is built from TRBV5-1 and TRBJ1-6; D unclear. CDR1 is SGHRS and CDR2 is YFSETQ in the germline V gene. V lost 2 bases and J lost 8, with 11 bases in between. The CDR3 is 14 residues long. CDR3 residues: CASSFSRRDSPLHF. DNA of the CDR3: TGCGCCAGCAGCTTTAGTAGGCGGGATTCACCCCTCCACTTT.

J is TRBJ1-1 and V is TRBV29-1; D might be TRBD1 (6 bases). Germline lookup yields CDR1 SQVTM and CDR2 ANQGSEA. The CDR3 runs to 13 residues. Between the trimmed V and J ends, which lost 7 bases and 1 base, there was a span of 13 bases. CDR3 loop: CSGEMTGNTEAFF. CDR3 bases: TGCAGCGGAGAGATGACAGGGAACACTGAAGCTTTCTTT.

The V call is TRBV18, the J call TRBJ2-2; D remains ambiguous. The ends were cut back, 3 bases at V and 10 bases at J, with 9 bases in the middle. The CDR3 loop spans 12 amino acids. Per the germline V gene, CDR1 is KGHSH and CDR2 is LQKENI. The CDR3 protein is CASSPLTEELFF. The CDR3 DNA reads as TGTGCCAGCTCACCCTTGACTGAGGAGCTGTTTTTT.

This chain links TRBV10-3 with TRBJ2-3; 11 nucleotides line up with TRBD2. V gave up 0 bases and J gave up 4 bases; unmatched junction bases: 6. Per germline, CDR1 ENHRY and CDR2 SYGVKD. This CDR3 is 17 amino acids long. The CDR3 sequence: CAISESSSGGRSDTQYF. Here the CDR3 DNA reads TGTGCCATCAGTGAGTCGTCTAGCGGGGGGAGATCAGATACGCAGTATTTT.

This chain connects TRBV15 to TRBJ1-4; D not certain. Looked up from germline, CDR1 is LNHNV and CDR2 is YYDKDF (reference sequence). Trimming stripped 0 bases from V and 2 bases from J, with 7 bases between. The CDR3 sequence is 15 residues long. DNA for the CDR3: TGTGCCACCAGCAGAGATTCCCAGACTAATGAAAAACTGTTTTTT. It translates to CATSRDSQTNEKLFF.

This clone was detected once. The rearrangement links TRBV29-1 to TRBJ1-2, with 8 bases matching TRBD1. The V segment lost 4 bases and the J segment 8 bases; nucleotides outside the gene matches: 15. CDR3 length: 15 amino acids. Germline values: CDR1 SQVTM, CDR2 ANQGSEA. As DNA, the CDR3 is TGCAGCGTTGGTACCTTGGACAGGGTGGGTAGGGGCTACACCTTC. It specifies CSVGTLDRVGRGYTF.

The CDR3 DNA follows: TGTGCCATCAGTGGGGACCCCCACTATGGCTACACCTTC. It translates to CAISGDPHYGYTF. The chain is built from TRBV10-3 and TRBJ1-2; possibly TRBD1 for D (5 bases). The CDR3 loop spans 13 amino acids. Trimming removed 4 bases from V and 3 bases from J, with 9 bases in between. CDR1 and CDR2 from the germline V gene are ENHRY and SYGVKD.

The chain joins TRBV27 to TRBJ2-1; TRBD2 agrees at 11 bases. V lost 4 bases and J lost 7; bases outside the gene matches: 12. The CDR3 is 17 amino acids. CDR1 MNHEY and CDR2 SMNVEV come from the germline V gene (reference sequence). The CDR3 DNA reads as TGTGCCAGCAGTTCGAATACACTAGCGGGGGTTGTTAATGAGCAGTTCTTC. Its protein is CASSSNTLAGVVNEQFF.

The chain carries TRBV9 and TRBJ1-5; D is undetermined. Germline CDR1 SGDLS, CDR2 YYNGEE. Trimming cost V 2 bases and J 9 bases, with 9 bases left between them. The CDR3 is 12 amino acids. The chain's CDR3 is CASSVGNTPQHF. The DNA for the CDR3 is TGTGCCAGCAGCGTCGGGAATACGCCCCAGCATTTT.

This clone was counted a single time. The chain joins TRBV18 to TRBJ2-2, with a weak D call TRBD1 (6 bases). Deletions cut 8 bases from V and 0 bases from J, with 10 bases between. CDR1 is KGHSH, CDR2 LQKENI, per germline. CDR3 length: 14 residues. CDR3 amino acids: CASAGQTNTGELFF. The CDR3 nucleotides read TGTGCCAGCGCCGGACAGACGAACACCGGGGAGCTGTTTTTT.